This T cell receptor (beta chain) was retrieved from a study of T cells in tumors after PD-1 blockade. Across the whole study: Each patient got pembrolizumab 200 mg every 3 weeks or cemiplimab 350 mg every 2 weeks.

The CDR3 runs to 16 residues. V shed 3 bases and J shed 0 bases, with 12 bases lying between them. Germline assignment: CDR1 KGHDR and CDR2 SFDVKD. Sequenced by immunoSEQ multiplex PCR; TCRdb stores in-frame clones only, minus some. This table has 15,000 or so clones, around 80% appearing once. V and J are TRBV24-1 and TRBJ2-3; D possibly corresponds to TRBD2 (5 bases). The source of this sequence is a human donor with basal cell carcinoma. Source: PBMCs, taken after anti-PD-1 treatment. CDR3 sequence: CATSDATKWSTDTQYF. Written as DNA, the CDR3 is TGTGCCACCAGTGATGCGACTAAGTGGAGCACAGATACGCAGTATTTT.